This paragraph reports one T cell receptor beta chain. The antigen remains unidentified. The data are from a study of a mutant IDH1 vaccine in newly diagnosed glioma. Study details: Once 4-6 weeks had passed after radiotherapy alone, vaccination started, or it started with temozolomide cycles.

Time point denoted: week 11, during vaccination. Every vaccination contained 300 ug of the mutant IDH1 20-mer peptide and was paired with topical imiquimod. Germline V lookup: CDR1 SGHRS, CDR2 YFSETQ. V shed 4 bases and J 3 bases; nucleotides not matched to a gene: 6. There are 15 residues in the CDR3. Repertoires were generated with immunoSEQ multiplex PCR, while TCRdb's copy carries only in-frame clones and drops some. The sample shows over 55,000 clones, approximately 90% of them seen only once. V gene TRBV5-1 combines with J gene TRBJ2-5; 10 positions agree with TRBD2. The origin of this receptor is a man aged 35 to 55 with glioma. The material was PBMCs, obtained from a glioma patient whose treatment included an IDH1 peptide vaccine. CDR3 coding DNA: TGCGCCAGCAGCCCGAGAGCGGGAGGGGAAGAGACCCAGTACTTC. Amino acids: CASSPRAGGEETQYF.